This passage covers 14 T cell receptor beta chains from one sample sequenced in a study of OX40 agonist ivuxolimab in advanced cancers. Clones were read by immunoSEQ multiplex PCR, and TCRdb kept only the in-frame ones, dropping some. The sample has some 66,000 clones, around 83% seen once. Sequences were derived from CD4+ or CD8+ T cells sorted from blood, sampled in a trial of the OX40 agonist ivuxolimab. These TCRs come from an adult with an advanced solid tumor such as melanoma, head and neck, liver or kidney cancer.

The CDR3 reads CSARDSYGYTF. The CDR3 DNA sequence: TGCAGTGCTAGAGATTCCTATGGCTACACCTTC. V usage is TRBV20-1 and J usage is TRBJ1-2; D gene uncertain. Germline V gives CDR1 DFQATT, CDR2 SNEGSKA (reference sequence). CDR3 length equals 11 residues. V dropped 0 bases and J dropped 4 bases, with 3 bases sitting between them.

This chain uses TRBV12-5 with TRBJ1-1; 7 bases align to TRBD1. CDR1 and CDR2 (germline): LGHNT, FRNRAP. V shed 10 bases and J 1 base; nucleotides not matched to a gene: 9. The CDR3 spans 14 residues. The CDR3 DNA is TGTGCTACCAGGAGCGGACAGGCGAACACTGAAGCTTTCTTT. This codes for CATRSGQANTEAFF.

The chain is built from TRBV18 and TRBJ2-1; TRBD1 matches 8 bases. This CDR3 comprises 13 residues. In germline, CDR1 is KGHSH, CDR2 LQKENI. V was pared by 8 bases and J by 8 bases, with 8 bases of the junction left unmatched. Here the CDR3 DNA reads TGTGCCAGCGTCGACAGGGGAGACGATGAGCAGTTCTTC. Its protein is CASVDRGDDEQFF. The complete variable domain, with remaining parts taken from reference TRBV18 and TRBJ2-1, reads NAGVMQNPRHLVRRRGQEARLRCSPMKGHSHVYWYRQLPEEGLKFMVYLQKENIIDESGMPKERFSAEFPKEGPSILRIQQVVRGDSAAYFCASVDRGDDEQFFGPGTRLTVL.

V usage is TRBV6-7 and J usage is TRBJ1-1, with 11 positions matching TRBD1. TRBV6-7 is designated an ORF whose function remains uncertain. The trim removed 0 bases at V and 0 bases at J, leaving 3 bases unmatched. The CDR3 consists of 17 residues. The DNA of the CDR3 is TGTGCCAGCAGTTACTCGGGACAGGGGGACATGAACACTGAAGCTTTCTTT. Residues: CASSYSGQGDMNTEAFF.

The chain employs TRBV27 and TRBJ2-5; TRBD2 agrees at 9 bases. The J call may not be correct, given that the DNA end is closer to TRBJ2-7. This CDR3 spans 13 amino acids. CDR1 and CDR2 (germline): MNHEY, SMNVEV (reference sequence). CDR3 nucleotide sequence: TGTGCCAGCCGGGCTAGCGGGACCTACGAGCAGTACTTC. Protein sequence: CASRASGTYEQYF.

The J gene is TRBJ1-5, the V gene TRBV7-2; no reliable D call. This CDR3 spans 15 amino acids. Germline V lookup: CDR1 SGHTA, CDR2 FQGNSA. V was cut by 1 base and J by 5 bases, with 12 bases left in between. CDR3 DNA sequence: TGTGCCAGCAGCTTAGGTGGGCGGGGATATCAGCCCCAGCATTTT. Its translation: CASSLGGRGYQPQHF.

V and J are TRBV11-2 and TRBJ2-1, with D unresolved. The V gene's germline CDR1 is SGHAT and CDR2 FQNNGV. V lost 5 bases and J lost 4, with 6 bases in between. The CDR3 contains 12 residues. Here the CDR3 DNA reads TGTGCCAGCAGCGCCGGGTACAATGAGCAGTTCTTC. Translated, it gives CASSAGYNEQFF.

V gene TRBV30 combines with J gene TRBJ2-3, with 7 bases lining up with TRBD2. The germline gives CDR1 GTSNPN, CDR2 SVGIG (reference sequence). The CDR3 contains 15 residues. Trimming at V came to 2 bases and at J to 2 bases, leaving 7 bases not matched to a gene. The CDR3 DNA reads TGTGCCTGGAGTCGGCAGCGGGGAACCACAGATACGCAGTATTTT. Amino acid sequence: CAWSRQRGTTDTQYF.

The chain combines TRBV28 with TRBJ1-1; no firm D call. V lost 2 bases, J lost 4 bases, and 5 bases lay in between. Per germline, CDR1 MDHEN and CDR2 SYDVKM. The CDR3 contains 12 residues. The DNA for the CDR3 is TGTGCCAGCAGTTTAACCATCACTGAAGCTTTCTTT. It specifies CASSLTITEAFF.

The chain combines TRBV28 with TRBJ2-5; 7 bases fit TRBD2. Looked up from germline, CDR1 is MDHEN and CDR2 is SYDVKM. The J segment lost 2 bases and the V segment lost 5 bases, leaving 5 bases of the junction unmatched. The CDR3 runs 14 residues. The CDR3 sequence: CASSGAGVQETQYF. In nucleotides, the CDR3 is TGTGCCAGCAGTGGGGCGGGGGTGCAAGAGACCCAGTACTTC.

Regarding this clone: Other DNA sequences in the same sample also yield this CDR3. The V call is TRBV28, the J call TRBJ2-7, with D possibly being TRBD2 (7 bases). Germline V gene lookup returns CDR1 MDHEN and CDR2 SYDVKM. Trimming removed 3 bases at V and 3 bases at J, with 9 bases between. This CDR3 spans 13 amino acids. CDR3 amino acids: CASSLGGRYEQYF. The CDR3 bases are TGTGCCAGCAGTTTGGGGGGGCGCTACGAGCAGTACTTC.

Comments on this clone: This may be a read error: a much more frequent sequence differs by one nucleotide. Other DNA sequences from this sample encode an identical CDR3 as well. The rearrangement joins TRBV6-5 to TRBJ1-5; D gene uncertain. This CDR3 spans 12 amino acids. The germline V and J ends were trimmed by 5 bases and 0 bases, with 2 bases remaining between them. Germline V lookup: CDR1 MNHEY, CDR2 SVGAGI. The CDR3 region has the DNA TGTGCCAGCAGTGATAGCAATCAGCCCCAGCATTTT. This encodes CASSDSNQPQHF.

The CDR3 region is CASSPRDEETQYF. For the CDR3, the DNA is TGTGCCAGCTCGCCCAGGGATGAGGAGACCCAGTACTTC. The J gene is TRBJ2-5, the V gene TRBV18, with D perhaps matching TRBD1 (5 bases). Per germline, CDR1 KGHSH and CDR2 LQKENI. With 6 bases removed from V and 5 bases from J, the gap between germline ends came to 13 bases. CDR3 length: 13 residues.

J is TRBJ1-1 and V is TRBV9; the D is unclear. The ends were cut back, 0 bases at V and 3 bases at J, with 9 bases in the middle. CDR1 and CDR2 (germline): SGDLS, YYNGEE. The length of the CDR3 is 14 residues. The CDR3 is CASSVAILDTEAFF. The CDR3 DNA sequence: TGTGCCAGCAGCGTAGCAATCCTGGACACTGAAGCTTTCTTT.